This T cell receptor beta chain was sequenced during a study of blood T cell repertoires in COVID-19. Study information: Acute and convalescent COVID-19 specimens originated in the United States, Italy and Spain. The cDNA or gDNA used as material had been derived from T cells, B-cell-depleted T cells, or PBMCs.

On this clone itself: The junction differs from germline at one of its ends, possibly a read error.

From germline, CDR1 is SSHAT and CDR2 FNYEAQ (reference sequence). The CDR3 has 18 residues. Repertoires were generated with immunoSEQ multiplex PCR, while TCRdb's copy carries only in-frame clones and drops some. The sample has 250,000 or so clones, over 75% seen once; the top ten hold 1.9%. The chain carries TRBV7-7 and TRBJ2-3; either TRBD1 or TRBD2 may supply D (5 bases each). The TCR originated in a woman in her fifties or sixties who had recovered from COVID-19. Sequenced material: PBMCs or T cells enriched from blood (not recorded which). The DNA of the CDR3 is TGTGCTAGCAGCTTAGGGGCCCTAGCTTCGCCTAGCACAGATACGCAGTATTTT. Its protein product is CASSLGALASPSTDTQYF.